These 8 T cell receptor beta chains originate from one sample sequenced in a study of monozygotic twins with inflammatory bowel disease. TCRdb reprocessed the 5' RACE reads, with one entry per CDR3 protein and no DNA. This table holds about 170,000 distinct CDR3 sequences. Sample: blood. All receptors come from a human donor with ulcerative colitis or Crohn's disease, or a healthy co-twin of an affected twin (not recorded which).

The chain links TRBV18 to TRBJ2-2. CDR1 KGHSH and CDR2 LQKENI come from the germline V gene. The length of the CDR3 is 13 residues. The CDR3 loop is CASSQTITGELFF. Filled out from reference TRBV18 and TRBJ2-2, the complete variable domain reads NAGVMQNPRHLVRRRGQEARLRCSPMKGHSHVYWYRQLPEEGLKFMVYLQKENIIDESGMPKERFSAEFPKEGPSILRIQQVVRGDSAAYFCASSQTITGELFFGEGSRLTVL.

The gene calls are TRBV5-6 and TRBJ1-2. The CDR3 is made up of 14 amino acids. Germline V gives CDR1 SGHDT, CDR2 YYEEEE. The CDR3 sequence: CASSLGSPNYGYTF.

CDR3 in amino acids: CASSWDSHQPQHF. The J gene is TRBJ1-5, the V gene TRBV5-1. Looked up from germline, CDR1 is SGHRS and CDR2 is YFSETQ. This CDR3 spans 13 amino acids.

The gene calls are TRBV24-1 and TRBJ2-1; TCRdb calls TRBD1, which cannot be checked without DNA. The germline CDR1 and CDR2 sequences are KGHDR and SFDVKD. The CDR3 loop spans 15 amino acids. The chain's CDR3 is CATSEQDRVYNEQFF.

The chain carries TRBV5-1 and TRBJ1-1. Germline loops: CDR1 SGHRS, CDR2 YFSETQ. This CDR3 is 15 amino acids long. The CDR3 sequence is CASGMETPPNTEAFF.

V usage is TRBV12-3 or TRBV12-4 and J usage is TRBJ2-7; TCRdb's D gene call, TRBD1, goes unchecked for lack of DNA. The CDR3 sequence is 16 residues long. CDR3 protein: CASSLAGTRGSYEQYF.

The chain recombines TRBV6-1 with TRBJ2-7; with no DNA, the TCRdb D assignment of TRBD1 cannot be verified. The CDR3 length is 13 residues. CDR1 is MNHNS, CDR2 SASEGT, per germline. The CDR3: CASRATGGYEQYF.

The chain links TRBV4-1 to TRBJ2-1; TCRdb's D gene call, TRBD2, goes unchecked for lack of DNA. The CDR3 extends over 20 amino acids. The germline V gene encodes CDR1 MGHRA and CDR2 YSYEKL. CDR3: CASSQDGLVAGGPLRNEQFF.